Listed below are T cell receptor beta chains from one sample, sequenced in a study of blood T cell repertoires in COVID-19. Data came from immunoSEQ multiplex PCR; TCRdb stores just in-frame clones and leaves some out. The data hold 280,000 or so clones, with more than 75% observed a single time. What was sequenced was peripheral blood. These receptors all come from a woman aged 30 to 39 who had recovered from COVID-19. Both conserved end residues are part of each CDR3. The D gene is left open where the match is weak. The size field is filled for only some rows; it gives once, few, many or a size class.

j_call v_call clone_size d_call cdr3_nt cdr3_aa
TRBJ1-6 TRBV30 NA TRBD1 TGTGCCTGGAGTCCGGGACAGGGAAATTCACCCCTCCACTTT CAWSPGQGNSPLHF
TRBJ2-1 TRBV6-5 NA TRBD2 TGTGCCAGCAGTTACGGACTAGCGGGGGGCGGGGATGAGCAGTTCTTC CASSYGLAGGGDEQFF
TRBJ2-3 TRBV6-5 NA TRBD1 TGTGCCAGCAGTTCCCGGACAGGGAATAGGGTTGGTACGCAGTATTTT CASSSRTGNRVGTQYF
TRBJ1-1 TRBV6-5 NA NA TGTGCCAGCAGTCCCGGACAGTCCCGACTTGAAGCTTTCTTT CASSPGQSRLEAFF
TRBJ2-5 TRBV7-9 NA TRBD2 TGTGCCAGCAGCCCCCACACAAGCGGGAGCTTGGAGACCCAGTACTTC CASSPHTSGSLETQYF
TRBJ2-5 TRBV7-2 NA NA TGTGCCAGCACTAAACGGGGGGCCCTCCTAGAGACCCAGTACTTC CASTKRGALLETQYF
TRBJ2-7 TRBV6-1 NA NA TGTGCCAGCAGTGAAGCGCTTCGGAGCGGGTATTACTCCTACGAGCAGTACTTC CASSEALRSGYYSYEQYF
TRBJ1-5 TRBV18 NA NA TGTGCCAGCTCACCTATCCAGGGAGGTCAGCCCCAGCATTTT CASSPIQGGQPQHF
TRBJ2-7 TRBV6-5 NA NA TGTGCCAGCATCCCCCCGCGCAGGGTCGGCGGCGAGCAGTACTTC CASIPPRRVGGEQYF
TRBJ1-2 TRBV6-2/TRBV6-3 NA TRBD1 TGTGCCAGCAGCAAGGGAAGGGACAGCTATGGCTACACCTTC CASSKGRDSYGYTF
TRBJ1-1 TRBV6-5 NA NA TGTGCCAGCAGTTCACTACAGGGTTATCGGACTGAAGCTTTCTTT CASSSLQGYRTEAFF
TRBJ1-1 TRBV19 NA TRBD1 TGTGCCAGTGCACAGGGGCCTCACCCCGAAGCTTTCTTT CASAQGPHPEAFF
TRBJ1-1 TRBV18 NA NA TGTGCCAGCTCACCAGATCGAGGGACTGAAGCTTTCTTT CASSPDRGTEAFF
TRBJ2-7 TRBV4-2 NA TRBD1 TGTGCCAGCAGCCATGACCCGGGACAGAGATTTACCGAGCAGTACTTC CASSHDPGQRFTEQYF
TRBJ2-1 TRBV7-2 NA NA TGTGCCAGCAGCCCCCAAGTAGCGGCTTCCTACAATGAGCAGTTCTTC CASSPQVAASYNEQFF
TRBJ2-7 TRBV7-2 once NA TGTGCCAGTACAAACGATCCCCCCTACGAGCAGTACTTC CASTNDPPYEQYF
TRBJ1-4 TRBV6-6 NA NA TGTGCCACCCTCGATGCGATCACTAATGAAAAACTGTTTTTT CATLDAITNEKLFF
TRBJ2-3 TRBV10-3 NA NA TGTGCCATCAGTGAGTCTAGCCGGGATACGCAGTATTTT CAISESSRDTQYF
TRBJ1-4 TRBV2 NA TRBD1 TGTGCCAGCAGTGGGGACAGTCCAAAACTGTTTTTT CASSGDSPKLFF
TRBJ2-1 TRBV5-1 NA TRBD1 TGCGCCAGCAGCCCGGGACAGACTCTGGCTGAGCAGTTCTTC CASSPGQTLAEQFF
TRBJ1-1 TRBV5-4 NA TRBD1 TGTGCCAGCAGCCAGACAGGGCATGAAGCTTTCTTT CASSQTGHEAFF
TRBJ2-1 TRBV5-1 NA TRBD1 TGCGCCAGCAGCGGGACAGTAGCTGAGCAGTTCTTC CASSGTVAEQFF
TRBJ1-2 TRBV19 NA TRBD1 TGTGCCAGTGAAGACAGGGGGGTGGCTGGCTACACCTTC CASEDRGVAGYTF
TRBJ2-3 TRBV5-1 NA TRBD2 TGCGCCAGCAGCTCTCAATATGGACTAGCAGCAGATACGCAGTATTTT CASSSQYGLAADTQYF
TRBJ1-1 TRBV4-3 few NA TGCGCCAGCAGCCAAGAGGGGCAGGGGCGCACTGAAGCTTTCTTT CASSQEGQGRTEAFF
TRBJ2-3 TRBV27 few NA TGTGCCAGCAGTTCCCAACAGGCTTTAAGTCTGTATTTT CASSSQQALSLYF
TRBJ1-1 TRBV4-1 NA TRBD1 TGCGCCAGCAGCCAAGTGGAGACAGGGGGTATTTACACTGAAGCTTTCTTT CASSQVETGGIYTEAFF
TRBJ1-5 TRBV5-1 few NA TGCGCCAGCAGCGTGACAGCGGGCGATCAGCCCCAGCATTTT CASSVTAGDQPQHF
TRBJ2-1 TRBV7-7 NA NA TGTGCTAGCAGCTACAATCAACATAATGAGCAGTTCTTC CASSYNQHNEQFF
TRBJ1-1 TRBV4-2 NA NA TGTGCCAGCAGCCAAGGAGGTGTTCCTGAAGCTTTCTTT CASSQGGVPEAFF
TRBJ1-1 TRBV7-6 NA NA TGTGCCAGCAGCCCGTCTCTGAACACTGAAGCTTTCTTT CASSPSLNTEAFF
TRBJ2-7 TRBV19 NA TRBD1 TGTGCCAGTAGTGCCTCGGCGGGACAGGGCTACGAGCAGTACTTC CASSASAGQGYEQYF
TRBJ2-1 TRBV30 NA TRBD2 TGTGCCTGGAGTGGTATCCAGCGGGGGGGCCACTACAATGAGCAGTTCTTC CAWSGIQRGGHYNEQFF
TRBJ2-5 TRBV5-4 NA TRBD1 TGTGCACACGGGGACAGCGAACAAGAGACCCAGTACTTC CAHGDSEQETQYF
TRBJ1-2 TRBV28 NA TRBD1 TGTGCCAGCAGTTCCTCGGGACAGGGGTATTCTACCTATGGCTACACCTTC CASSSSGQGYSTYGYTF
TRBJ1-1 TRBV20-1 few NA TGCAGTGCTAGTCACAGAGAGGAAGCTTTCTTT CSASHREEAFF
TRBJ1-2 TRBV21-1 NA NA TGTGCCAGCAGCACACAGAGACAGGGGGCTAATGGCTACACCTTC CASSTQRQGANGYTF
TRBJ1-2 TRBV10-3 NA TRBD1 TGTGCCATCAGTACAGGGGATGGCTATGGCTACACCTTC CAISTGDGYGYTF
TRBJ2-3 TRBV5-1 NA NA TGCGCCAGCAGCTTGCGGGGGAGCACAGATACGCAGTATTTT CASSLRGSTDTQYF
TRBJ1-1 TRBV5-1 NA NA TGCGCCAGCAGCTTGGGATCAGTGAACACTGAAGCTTTCTTT CASSLGSVNTEAFF
TRBJ1-1 TRBV9 NA NA TGTGCCAGCAGCGTAGCTGCGACAAACACTGAAGCTTTCTTT CASSVAATNTEAFF
TRBJ2-2 TRBV7-9 NA NA TGTGCCAGTAGCGGACTGACCTCCGGGGAGCTGTTTTTT CASSGLTSGELFF
TRBJ1-1 TRBV29-1 NA NA TGCAGCGTAACAGTGAACACTGAAGCTTTCTTT CSVTVNTEAFF
TRBJ2-4 TRBV5-6 NA TRBD2 TGTGCCAGCAGCCCCGGACTAGCGGGGGCAGGTGGAAACATTCAGTACTTC CASSPGLAGAGGNIQYF
TRBJ2-2 TRBV7-9 once NA TGTGCCAGCCGCCCTGGCCGGGACACCGGGGAGCTGTTTTTT CASRPGRDTGELFF
TRBJ2-3 TRBV2 NA NA TGTGCCAGCAGTGAAAGGCCGAGGGGCACAGATACGCAGTATTTT CASSERPRGTDTQYF
TRBJ1-6 TRBV7-9 few NA TGTGCCAGCAGCTTAGTCTGGCAACCTCTCCACTTT CASSLVWQPLHF
TRBJ1-1 TRBV18 NA NA TGTGCCAGCTCACCAACGGACAGTAACACTGAAGCTTTCTTT CASSPTDSNTEAFF
TRBJ2-2 TRBV11-2 NA NA TGTGCCAGCAGTCGACAGGTCCCGAACACCGGGGAGCTGTTTTTT CASSRQVPNTGELFF
TRBJ1-3 TRBV5-1 NA NA TGCGCCAGCAGCTTTGAGTATTCCTCTGGAAACACCATATATTTT CASSFEYSSGNTIYF
TRBJ2-2 TRBV4-1 once TRBD2 TGCGCCAGCAGCCGAAGTATTAGCGGGGCGAACACCGGGGAGCTGTTTTTT CASSRSISGANTGELFF
TRBJ2-2 TRBV7-6 NA NA TGTGCCAGCAGCTTAGTTGGAGGGGCCACCGGGGAGCTGTTTTTT CASSLVGGATGELFF